This entry lists 17 T cell receptor beta chains sequenced from one sample in a study of blood T cell repertoires in COVID-19. Sequencing was performed with immunoSEQ multiplex PCR; in TCRdb, only in-frame clones are kept and a portion is missing. Of about 320,000 clones in the sample, roughly 89% were seen once. The source material was PBMCs or T cells enriched from blood (not recorded which). The receptor source for this set is a man in his fifties or sixties who had recovered from COVID-19.

The chain is built from TRBV3-1 (or the pseudogene TRBV3-2) and TRBJ2-7; 13 nucleotides line up with TRBD2. The CDR3 spans 18 residues. Looked up from germline, CDR1 is LGHDT and CDR2 is YNNKEL (reference sequence). The ends lost 3 bases at V and 2 bases at J; junction bases unmatched: 10. DNA of the CDR3: TGTGCCAGCAGCCACGGACTAGCGGGAGCAGGGGTGGCCTACGAGCAGTACTTC. As protein: CASSHGLAGAGVAYEQYF.

The V and J genes are TRBV15 and TRBJ1-4; D uncertain. The CDR3 extends over 16 amino acids. The V end lost 0 bases, the J end lost 5 bases, and 13 bases lay between the germline ends. Germline CDR1 is LNHNV and CDR2 is YYDKDF (reference sequence). The CDR3 protein is CATSRDLAEGNEKLFF. CDR3 nucleotides: TGTGCCACCAGCAGAGATCTTGCTGAGGGCAATGAAAAACTGTTTTTT.

Comments on this clone: This same CDR3 is encoded by further DNA sequences in the sample. The rearrangement uses TRBV11-1 and TRBJ1-3; D is possibly TRBD1 (6 bases). Germline assignment: CDR1 SGHAT and CDR2 FQDESV (reference sequence). The CDR3 totals 16 residues. The V end lost 4 bases, the J end lost 0 bases, and 13 bases lay between the germline ends. The CDR3 DNA reads TGTGCCAGCAGCTCGTCACAGGGACACTCTGGAAACACCATATATTTT. This gives the protein CASSSSQGHSGNTIYF.

The rearrangement joins TRBV27 to TRBJ2-5; 7 bases agree with TRBD1. Germline CDR1 and CDR2: MNHEY and SMNVEV (reference sequence). V dropped 2 bases and J dropped 2; count of bases not matched to a gene: 8. This CDR3 has 16 amino acids. The CDR3 DNA reads TGTGCCAGCAGTTTAGGTGTAGGCAGGGGGCAAGAGACCCAGTACTTC. As protein: CASSLGVGRGQETQYF.

This rearrangement joins TRBV7-2 to TRBJ1-6, with D tentatively TRBD1 (6 bases). Germline lookup yields CDR1 SGHTA and CDR2 FQGNSA. Trimming took off 5 bases at V and 4 bases at J, with 9 bases between the two ends. The CDR3 consists of 14 residues. Here the CDR3 reads CASSRGQYNSPLHF. The CDR3 DNA reads as TGTGCCAGCAGCCGCGGACAGTATAATTCACCCCTCCACTTT.

J is TRBJ1-2 and V is TRBV2; D gene uncertain. CDR3 length: 13 amino acids. Germline V gene data show CDR1 as SNHLY and CDR2 as FYNNEI. Trimming removed 7 bases at V and 2 bases at J, with 11 bases between. CDR3 coding DNA: TGTGCCAGCATCATTACAGAGAACTATGGCTACACCTTC. Its translation: CASIITENYGYTF.

This clone was seen once. V usage is TRBV6-6 and J usage is TRBJ2-5; perhaps TRBD1 as D (6 bases). Trimming took 6 bases from V and 3 from J, leaving 11 bases between them. The CDR3 is 13 amino acids. The germline V gene encodes CDR1 MNHNY and CDR2 SVGAGI (reference sequence). The CDR3 DNA is TGTGCCAGCAGGGACAGCCCAAAAGAGACCCAGTACTTC. This encodes CASRDSPKETQYF.

The chain recombines TRBV6-1 with TRBJ2-5; TRBD1 aligns across 9 bases. The J segment lost 4 bases and the V segment lost 3 bases, leaving 6 bases of the junction unmatched. Germline V gives CDR1 MNHNS, CDR2 SASEGT. CDR3 length: 15 residues. In DNA form, the CDR3 reads TGTGCCAGCAGTGATGGGACAGGGAGGCGAGAGACCCAGTACTTC. Its protein product is CASSDGTGRRETQYF.

This clone was observed a single time. The rearrangement joins TRBV5-1 to TRBJ2-2; D is possibly TRBD1 (6 bases). V gave up 5 bases and J gave up 2 bases, with 13 bases separating them. This CDR3 has 15 amino acids. Germline CDR1 is SGHRS and CDR2 is YFSETQ. The CDR3 bases are TGCGCCAGCAGTCCCGGGACAACAAACACCGGGGAGCTGTTTTTT. The encoded protein is CASSPGTTNTGELFF.

The chain uses TRBV24-1 and TRBJ2-1; TRBD2 agrees at 13 bases. The CDR3 contains 17 residues. J gave up 5 bases and V 2 bases, and 5 bases lay outside the gene matches. The V gene's germline CDR1 is KGHDR and CDR2 SFDVKD. This CDR3 reads CATSDSTSGRADNEQFF. CDR3 DNA: TGTGCCACCAGTGATTCCACTAGCGGGAGGGCCGACAATGAGCAGTTCTTC.

This chain connects TRBV10-2 to TRBJ2-7; 7 nucleotides align to TRBD2. Germline lookup yields CDR1 WSHSY and CDR2 SAAADI. The CDR3 is 15 amino acids. The V segment lost 0 bases and the J segment 1 base; nucleotides outside the gene matches: 3. The CDR3 DNA follows: TGCGCCAGCAGTGAGTCGCAGCGGGGTTCCTACGAGCAGTACTTC. Translation gives CASSESQRGSYEQYF.

This clone has a single count. This sequence joins TRBV5-1 and TRBJ1-2; 7 bases align to TRBD1. Trimming at V came to 1 base and at J to 4 bases, leaving 4 bases not matched to a gene. The CDR3 length is 14 residues. Per the germline V gene, CDR1 is SGHRS and CDR2 is YFSETQ. CDR3 region: CASSLQGVSYGYTF. The CDR3 DNA follows: TGCGCCAGCAGCTTGCAGGGGGTTAGCTATGGCTACACCTTC.

Note on this clone: Other DNA sequences in this specimen translate into the identical CDR3. This sequence joins TRBV2 and TRBJ1-6, with 8 bases identical to TRBD1. CDR3 length: 14 amino acids. V lost 6 bases, J lost 7 bases, and 5 bases stayed unmatched. Germline values: CDR1 SNHLY, CDR2 FYNNEI. The CDR3 region is CASSADRGNSPLHF. The DNA of the CDR3 is TGTGCCAGCAGCGCCGACAGGGGCAATTCACCCCTCCACTTT.

The chain has TRBV2 and TRBJ1-1; D not resolved. Germline values: CDR1 SNHLY, CDR2 FYNNEI. This CDR3 comprises 13 residues. V was clipped by 4 bases and J by 2 bases, with 8 bases between them. The CDR3 here is CASSGVGNTEAFF. DNA of the CDR3: TGTGCCAGCAGTGGTGTTGGCAACACTGAAGCTTTCTTT.

V and J are TRBV19 and TRBJ2-3; 10 positions agree with TRBD1. V was clipped by 10 bases and J by 2 bases; unmatched bases: 12. CDR1 is LNHDA and CDR2 is SQIVND in the germline V gene (reference sequence). This CDR3 comprises 16 residues. CDR3 in amino acids: CATRHRGQGNTDTQYF. The CDR3 DNA sequence: TGTGCCACTCGACATCGGGGACAGGGGAACACAGATACGCAGTATTTT.

This CDR3 reads CATSSVGQGNQPQHF. The CDR3 nucleotides read TGTGCCACCAGCAGTGTGGGACAAGGCAATCAGCCCCAGCATTTT. The chain is built from TRBV15 and TRBJ1-5, with a tentative D call TRBD1 (6 bases). V shed 3 bases and J shed 2 bases, with 11 bases lying between them. This CDR3 contains 15 residues. Germline CDR1 LNHNV, CDR2 YYDKDF (reference sequence).

As DNA, the CDR3 is TGTGCCAGCAGTCCGGGACTAGCGGGAGACGAGCAGTTCTTC. Translation gives CASSPGLAGDEQFF. V gene TRBV27 combines with J gene TRBJ2-1, with TRBD2 identical over 14 bases. Germline assignment: CDR1 MNHEY and CDR2 SMNVEV (reference sequence). The J segment lost 10 bases and the V segment lost 5 bases, leaving 4 bases of the junction unmatched. This CDR3 has 14 residues.